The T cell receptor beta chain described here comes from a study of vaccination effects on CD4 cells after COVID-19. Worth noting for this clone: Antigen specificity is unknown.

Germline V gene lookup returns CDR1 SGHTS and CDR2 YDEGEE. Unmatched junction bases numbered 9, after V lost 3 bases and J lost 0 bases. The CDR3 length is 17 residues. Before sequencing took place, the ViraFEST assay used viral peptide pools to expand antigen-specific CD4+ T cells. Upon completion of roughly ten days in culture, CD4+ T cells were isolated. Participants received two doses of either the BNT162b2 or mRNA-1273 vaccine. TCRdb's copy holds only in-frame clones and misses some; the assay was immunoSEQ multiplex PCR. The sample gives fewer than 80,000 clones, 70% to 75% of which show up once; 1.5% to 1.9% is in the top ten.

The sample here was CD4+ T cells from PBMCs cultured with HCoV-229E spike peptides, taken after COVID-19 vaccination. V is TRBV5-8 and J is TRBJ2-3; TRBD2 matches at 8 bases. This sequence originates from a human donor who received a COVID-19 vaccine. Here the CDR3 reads CASSSGALAGSTDTQYF. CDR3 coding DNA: TGTGCCAGCAGCTCGGGGGCTTTAGCGGGGAGCACAGATACGCAGTATTTT. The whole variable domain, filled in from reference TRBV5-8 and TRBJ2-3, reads EAGVTQSPTHLIKTRGQQATLRCSPISGHTSVYWYQQALGLGLQFLLWYDEGEERNRGNFPPRFSGRQFPNYSSELNVNALELEDSALYLCASSSGALAGSTDTQYFGPGTRLTVL.